The sequence of this T cell receptor (beta chain) was determined in a study of blood T cell repertoires in COVID-19. The wider study: Whether acute or convalescent, the COVID-19 samples came from the United States, Italy and Spain. T cells, B-cell-depleted T cells, or PBMCs supplied cDNA or gDNA.

CDR1 SGDLS and CDR2 YYNGEE come from the germline V gene. The CDR3 has 17 residues. V dropped 4 bases and J dropped 2 bases, with 19 bases sitting between them. Original processing notes: Amplification from reference gene primers served as the basis for estimated nucleated cell counts. Sequencing was performed with immunoSEQ multiplex PCR; in TCRdb, only in-frame clones are kept and a portion is missing. The V and J calls and clone size come from that table; D and trimming were worked out from the DNA. Of tens of thousands of clones in the sample, around 86% were seen once. The specimen was peripheral blood. The source is a human donor in a cohort sampled during active COVID-19. The chain employs TRBV9 and TRBJ1-3, with D possibly matching TRBD1 (6 bases). The CDR3 DNA sequence: TGTGCCAGCAGCTTAGGCGGGGGGGCGTCTGCTGGAAACACCATATATTTT. It specifies CASSLGGGASAGNTIYF.